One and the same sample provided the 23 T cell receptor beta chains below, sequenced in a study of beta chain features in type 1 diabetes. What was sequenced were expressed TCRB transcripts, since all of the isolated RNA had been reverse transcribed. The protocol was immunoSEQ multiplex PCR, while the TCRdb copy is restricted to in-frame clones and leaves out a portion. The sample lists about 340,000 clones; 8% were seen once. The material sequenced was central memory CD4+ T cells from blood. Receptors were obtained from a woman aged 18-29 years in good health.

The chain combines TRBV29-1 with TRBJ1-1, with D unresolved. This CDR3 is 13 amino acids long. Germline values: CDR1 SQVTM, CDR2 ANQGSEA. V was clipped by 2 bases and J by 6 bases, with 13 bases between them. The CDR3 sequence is CSVELSVGAEAFF. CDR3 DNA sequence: TGCAGCGTTGAACTTAGCGTTGGGGCTGAAGCTTTCTTT. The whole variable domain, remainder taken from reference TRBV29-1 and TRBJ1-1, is SAVISQKPSRDICQRGTSLTIQCQVDSQVTMMFWYRQQPGQSLTLIATANQGSEATYESGFVIDKFPISRPNLTFSTLTVSNMSPEDSSIYLCSVELSVGAEAFFGQGTRLTVV.

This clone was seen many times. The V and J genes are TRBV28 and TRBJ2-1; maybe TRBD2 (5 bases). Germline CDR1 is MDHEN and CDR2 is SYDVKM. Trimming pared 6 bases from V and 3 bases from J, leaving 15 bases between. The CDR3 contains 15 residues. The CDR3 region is CASSVVGVVYNEQFF. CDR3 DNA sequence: TGTGCCAGCAGCGTCGTCGGGGTGGTCTACAATGAGCAGTTCTTC.

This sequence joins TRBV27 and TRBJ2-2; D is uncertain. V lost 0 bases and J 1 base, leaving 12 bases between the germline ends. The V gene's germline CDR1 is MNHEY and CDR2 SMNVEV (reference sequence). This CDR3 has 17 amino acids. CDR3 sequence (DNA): TGTGCCAGCAGTTTATCGTATTACTACGGGAACACCGGGGAGCTGTTTTTT. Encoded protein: CASSLSYYYGNTGELFF.

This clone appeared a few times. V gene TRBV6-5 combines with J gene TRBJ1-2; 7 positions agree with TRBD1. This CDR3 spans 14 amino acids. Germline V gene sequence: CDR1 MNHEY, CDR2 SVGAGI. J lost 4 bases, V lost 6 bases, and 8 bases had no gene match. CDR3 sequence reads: CASSLQGTGYGYTF. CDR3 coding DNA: TGTGCCAGCAGCCTACAGGGGACCGGCTATGGCTACACCTTC.

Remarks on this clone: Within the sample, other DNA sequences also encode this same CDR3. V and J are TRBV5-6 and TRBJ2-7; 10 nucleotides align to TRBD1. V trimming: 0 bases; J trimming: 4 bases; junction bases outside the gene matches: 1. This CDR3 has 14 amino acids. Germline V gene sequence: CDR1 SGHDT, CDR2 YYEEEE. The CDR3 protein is CASSLGQGAYEQYF. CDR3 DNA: TGTGCCAGCAGCTTGGGACAGGGGGCTTACGAGCAGTACTTC. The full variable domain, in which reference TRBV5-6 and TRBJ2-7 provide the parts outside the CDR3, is DAGVTQSPTHLIKTRGQQVTLRCSPKSGHDTVSWYQQALGQGPQFIFQYYEEEERQRGNFPDRFSGHQFPNYSSELNVNALLLGDSALYLCASSLGQGAYEQYFGPGTRLTVT.

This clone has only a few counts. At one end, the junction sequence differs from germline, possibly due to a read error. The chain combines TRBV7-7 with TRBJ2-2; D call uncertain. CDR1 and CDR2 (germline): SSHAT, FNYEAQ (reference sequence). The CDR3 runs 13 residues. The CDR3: CASSFNPTGELFF. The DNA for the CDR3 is TGTGCTAGCAGCTTTAATCCCACCGGGGAGCTGTTTTTT. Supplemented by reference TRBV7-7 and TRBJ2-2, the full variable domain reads GAGVSQSPRYKVTKRGQDVTLRCDPISSHATLYWYQQALGQGPEFLTYFNYEAQPDKSGLPSDRFSAERPEGSISTLTIQRTEQRDSAMYRCASSFNPTGELFFGEGSRLTVL.

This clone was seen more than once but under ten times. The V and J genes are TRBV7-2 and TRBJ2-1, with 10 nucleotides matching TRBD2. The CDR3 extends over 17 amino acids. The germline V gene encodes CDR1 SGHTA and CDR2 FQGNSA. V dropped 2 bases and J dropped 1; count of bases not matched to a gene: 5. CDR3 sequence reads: CASSLSLTSGSYNEQFF. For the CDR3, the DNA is TGTGCCAGCAGCTTATCGTTGACTAGCGGGTCCTACAATGAGCAGTTCTTC.

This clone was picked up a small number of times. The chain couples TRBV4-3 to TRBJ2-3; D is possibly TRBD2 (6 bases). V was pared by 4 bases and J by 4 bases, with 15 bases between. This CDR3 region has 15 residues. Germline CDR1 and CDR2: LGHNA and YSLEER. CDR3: CASSLRQGGADTQYF. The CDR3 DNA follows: TGCGCCAGCAGCCTCCGCCAGGGAGGTGCAGATACGCAGTATTTT.

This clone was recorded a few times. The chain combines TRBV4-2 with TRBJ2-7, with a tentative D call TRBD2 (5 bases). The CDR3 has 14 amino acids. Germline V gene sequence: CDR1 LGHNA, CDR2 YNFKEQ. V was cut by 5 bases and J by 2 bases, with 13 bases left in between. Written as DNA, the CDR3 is TGTGCCAGCAGCACAAGGACGGGGACCTACGAGCAGTACTTC. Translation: CASSTRTGTYEQYF.

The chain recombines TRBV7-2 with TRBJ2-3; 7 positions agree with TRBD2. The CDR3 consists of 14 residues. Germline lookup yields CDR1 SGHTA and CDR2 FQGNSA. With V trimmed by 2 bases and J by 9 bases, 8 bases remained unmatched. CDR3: CASSLSVAGDTQYF. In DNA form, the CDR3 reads TGTGCCAGCAGCTTATCAGTTGCGGGAGACACGCAGTATTTT.

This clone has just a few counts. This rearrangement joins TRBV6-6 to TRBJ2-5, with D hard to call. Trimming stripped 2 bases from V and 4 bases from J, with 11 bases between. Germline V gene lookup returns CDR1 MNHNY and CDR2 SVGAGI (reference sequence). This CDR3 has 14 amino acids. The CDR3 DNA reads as TGTGCCAGCAGTTACCGCGTAGATTCAGAGACCCAGTACTTC. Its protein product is CASSYRVDSETQYF.

The CDR3 sequence is CASSVAPRENYNEQFF. CDR3 sequence (DNA): TGTGCCAGCAGCGTAGCTCCCCGGGAGAACTACAATGAGCAGTTCTTC. This rearrangement joins TRBV9 to TRBJ2-1; weak D call: TRBD2 (6 bases). The V end was cut by 0 bases, the J end by 3 bases, with 13 bases between. The V gene's germline CDR1 is SGDLS and CDR2 YYNGEE. This CDR3 has 16 amino acids. Supplemented by reference TRBV9 and TRBJ2-1, the full variable domain reads DSGVTQTPKHLITATGQRVTLRCSPRSGDLSVYWYQQSLDQGLQFLIQYYNGEERAKGNILERFSAQQFPDLHSELNLSSLELGDSALYFCASSVAPRENYNEQFFGPGTRLTVL.

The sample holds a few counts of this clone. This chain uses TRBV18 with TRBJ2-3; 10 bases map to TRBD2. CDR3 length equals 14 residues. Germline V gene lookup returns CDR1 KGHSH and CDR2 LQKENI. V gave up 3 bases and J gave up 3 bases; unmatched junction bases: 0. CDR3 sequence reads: CASSPTSGTDTQYF. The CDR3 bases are TGTGCCAGCTCACCGACTAGCGGGACAGATACGCAGTATTTT.

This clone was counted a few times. This chain's CDR3 is CASSLIRDPWEQYF. For the CDR3, the DNA is TGTGCCAGCAGCTTGATAAGGGACCCCTGGGAGCAGTACTTC. The chain employs TRBV5-5 and TRBJ2-7; the D gene could be TRBD1 or TRBD2 (5 bases each). With 1 base removed from V and 7 bases from J, the gap between germline ends came to 15 bases. Germline V lookup: CDR1 SGHKS, CDR2 YYEKEE (reference sequence). This CDR3 is 14 amino acids long.

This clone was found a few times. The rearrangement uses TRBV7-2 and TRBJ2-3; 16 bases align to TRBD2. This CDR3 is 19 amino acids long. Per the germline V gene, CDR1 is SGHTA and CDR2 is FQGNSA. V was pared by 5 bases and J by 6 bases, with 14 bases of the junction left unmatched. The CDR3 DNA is TGTGCCAGCAGCGGCGAAGGGACTAGCGGGAGGGCCATAAGGGATACGCAGTATTTT. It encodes CASSGEGTSGRAIRDTQYF. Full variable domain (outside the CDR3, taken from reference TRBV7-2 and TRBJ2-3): GAGVSQSPSNKVTEKGKDVELRCDPISGHTALYWYRQSLGQGLEFLIYFQGNSAPDKSGLPSDRFSAERTGGSVSTLTIQRTQQEDSAVYLCASSGEGTSGRAIRDTQYFGPGTRLTVL.

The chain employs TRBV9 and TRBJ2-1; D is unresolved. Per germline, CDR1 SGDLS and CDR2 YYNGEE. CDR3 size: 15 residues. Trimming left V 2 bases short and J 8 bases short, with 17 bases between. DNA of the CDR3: TGTGCCAGCAGCGTCGGTTTGGCCGAACTACATGAGCAGTTCTTC. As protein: CASSVGLAELHEQFF.

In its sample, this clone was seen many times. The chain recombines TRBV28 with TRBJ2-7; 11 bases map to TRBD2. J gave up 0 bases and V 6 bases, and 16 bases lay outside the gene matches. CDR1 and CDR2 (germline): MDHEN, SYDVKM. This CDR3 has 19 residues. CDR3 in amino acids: CASRLRQPGLADSSYEQYF. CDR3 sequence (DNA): TGTGCCAGCAGACTACGACAACCGGGACTAGCGGACAGCTCCTACGAGCAGTACTTC.

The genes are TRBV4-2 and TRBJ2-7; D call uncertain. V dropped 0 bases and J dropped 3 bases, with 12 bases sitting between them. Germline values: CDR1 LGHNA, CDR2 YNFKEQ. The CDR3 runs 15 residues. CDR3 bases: TGTGCCAGCAGCCAAGATCTGGGCAGCTACTACGAGCAGTACTTC. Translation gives CASSQDLGSYYEQYF.

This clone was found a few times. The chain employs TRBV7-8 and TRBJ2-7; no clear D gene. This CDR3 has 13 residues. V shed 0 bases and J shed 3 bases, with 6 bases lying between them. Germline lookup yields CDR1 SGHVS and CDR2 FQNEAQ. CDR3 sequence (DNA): TGTGCCAGCAGCTTAGCGCACGGCTACGAGCAGTACTTC. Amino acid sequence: CASSLAHGYEQYF.

CDR3 bases: TGTGCCAGCAGCTTAGTTGACAGCTACAATCAGCCCCAGCATTTT. Translated, it gives CASSLVDSYNQPQHF. The chain employs TRBV7-2 and TRBJ1-5, with D perhaps matching TRBD1 (5 bases). The germline V gene has CDR1 SGHTA and CDR2 FQGNSA. V dropped 1 base and J dropped 3 bases, with 10 bases sitting between them. This CDR3 region has 15 residues.

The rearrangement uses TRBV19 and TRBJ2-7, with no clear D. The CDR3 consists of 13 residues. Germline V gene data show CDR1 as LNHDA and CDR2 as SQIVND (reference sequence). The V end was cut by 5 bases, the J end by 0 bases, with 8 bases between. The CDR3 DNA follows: TGTGCCAGTAGTGGAGTTTCCTCCTACGAGCAGTACTTC. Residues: CASSGVSSYEQYF.

The CDR3 reads CASNNADRNTEAFF. The CDR3 nucleotides are TGTGCCAGCAACAACGCGGACAGGAACACTGAAGCTTTCTTT. The rearrangement links TRBV11-2 to TRBJ1-1, with a possible D match to TRBD1 (6 bases). The CDR3 is 14 residues long. In germline, CDR1 is SGHAT, CDR2 FQNNGV. Trimming stripped 7 bases from V and 1 base from J, with 13 bases between.

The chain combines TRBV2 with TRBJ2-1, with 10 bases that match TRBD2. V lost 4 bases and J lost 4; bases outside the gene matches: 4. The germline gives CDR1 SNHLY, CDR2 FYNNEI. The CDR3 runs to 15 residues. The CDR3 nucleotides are TGTGCCAGCAGTGTTGGACTAGCGGCGTACAATGAGCAGTTCTTC. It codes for CASSVGLAAYNEQFF.